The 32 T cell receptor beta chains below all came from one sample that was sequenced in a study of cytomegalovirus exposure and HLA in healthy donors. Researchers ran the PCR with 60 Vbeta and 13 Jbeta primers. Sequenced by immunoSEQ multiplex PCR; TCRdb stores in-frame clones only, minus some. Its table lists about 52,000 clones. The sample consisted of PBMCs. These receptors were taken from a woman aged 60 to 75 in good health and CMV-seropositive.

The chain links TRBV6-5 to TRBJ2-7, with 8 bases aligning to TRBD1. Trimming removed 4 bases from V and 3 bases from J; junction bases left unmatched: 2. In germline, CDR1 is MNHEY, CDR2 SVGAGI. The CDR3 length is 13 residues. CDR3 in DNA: TGTGCCAGCAGTTGGGACAGGTTCTACGAGCAGTACTTC. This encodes CASSWDRFYEQYF.

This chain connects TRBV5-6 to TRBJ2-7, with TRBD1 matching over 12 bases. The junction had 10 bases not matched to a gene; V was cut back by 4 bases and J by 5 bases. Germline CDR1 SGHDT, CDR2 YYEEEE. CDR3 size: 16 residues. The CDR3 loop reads CASSPGGGQGAHEQYF. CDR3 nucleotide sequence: TGTGCCAGCAGCCCGGGGGGGGGACAGGGGGCCCACGAGCAGTACTTC.

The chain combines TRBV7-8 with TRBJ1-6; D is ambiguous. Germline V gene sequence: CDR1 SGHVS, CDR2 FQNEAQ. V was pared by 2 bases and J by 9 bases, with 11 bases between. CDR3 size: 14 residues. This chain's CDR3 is CASSLRTERSPLHF. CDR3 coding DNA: TGTGCCAGCAGCTTAAGGACTGAGCGTTCACCCCTCCACTTT.

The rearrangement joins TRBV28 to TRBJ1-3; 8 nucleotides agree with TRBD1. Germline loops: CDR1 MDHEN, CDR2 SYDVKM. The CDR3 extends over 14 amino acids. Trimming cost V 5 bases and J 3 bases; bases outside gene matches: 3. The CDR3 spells CASSRTGFGNTIYF. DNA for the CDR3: TGTGCCAGCAGTCGGACAGGGTTTGGAAACACCATATATTTT.

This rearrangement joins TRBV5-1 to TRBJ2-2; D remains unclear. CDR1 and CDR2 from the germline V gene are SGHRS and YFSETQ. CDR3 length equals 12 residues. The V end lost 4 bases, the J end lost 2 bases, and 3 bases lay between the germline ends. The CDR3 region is CASSRNTGELFF. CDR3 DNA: TGCGCCAGCAGCCGTAACACCGGGGAGCTGTTTTTT.

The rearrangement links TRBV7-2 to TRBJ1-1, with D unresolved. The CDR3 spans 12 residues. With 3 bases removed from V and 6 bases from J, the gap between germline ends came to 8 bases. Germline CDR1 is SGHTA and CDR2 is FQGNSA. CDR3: CASSFGGPEAFF. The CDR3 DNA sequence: TGTGCCAGCAGCTTTGGAGGTCCTGAAGCTTTCTTT.

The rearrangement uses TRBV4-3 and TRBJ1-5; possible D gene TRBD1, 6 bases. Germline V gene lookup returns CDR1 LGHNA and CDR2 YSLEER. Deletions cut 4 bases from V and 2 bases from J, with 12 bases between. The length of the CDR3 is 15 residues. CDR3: CASSPEQGGNQPQHF. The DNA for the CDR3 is TGCGCCAGCAGCCCAGAACAGGGAGGCAATCAGCCCCAGCATTTT.

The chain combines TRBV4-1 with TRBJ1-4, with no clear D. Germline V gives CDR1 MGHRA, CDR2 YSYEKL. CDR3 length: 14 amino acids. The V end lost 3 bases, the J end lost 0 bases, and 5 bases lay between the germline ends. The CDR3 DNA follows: TGCGCCAGCAGCCAGCAGGCAACTAATGAAAAACTGTTTTTT. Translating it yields CASSQQATNEKLFF.

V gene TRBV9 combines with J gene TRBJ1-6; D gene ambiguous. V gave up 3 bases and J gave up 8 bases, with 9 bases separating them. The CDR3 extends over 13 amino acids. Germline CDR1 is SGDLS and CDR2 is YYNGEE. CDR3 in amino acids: CASSADGDSPLHF. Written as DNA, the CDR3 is TGTGCCAGCAGCGCCGACGGAGATTCACCCCTCCACTTT.

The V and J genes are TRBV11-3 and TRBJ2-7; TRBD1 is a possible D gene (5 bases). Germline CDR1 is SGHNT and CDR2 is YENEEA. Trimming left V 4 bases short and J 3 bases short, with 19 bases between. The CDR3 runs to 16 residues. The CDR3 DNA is TGTGCCAGCAGCTCCCCCCCTGGCAGGGCGGACTACGAGCAGTACTTC. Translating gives CASSSPPGRADYEQYF.

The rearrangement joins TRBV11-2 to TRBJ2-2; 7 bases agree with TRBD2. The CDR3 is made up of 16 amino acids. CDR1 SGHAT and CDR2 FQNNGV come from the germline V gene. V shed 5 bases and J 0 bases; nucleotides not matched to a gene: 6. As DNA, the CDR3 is TGTGCCAGCAGCCTGTCGGGAGGATCGAACACCGGGGAGCTGTTTTTT. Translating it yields CASSLSGGSNTGELFF.

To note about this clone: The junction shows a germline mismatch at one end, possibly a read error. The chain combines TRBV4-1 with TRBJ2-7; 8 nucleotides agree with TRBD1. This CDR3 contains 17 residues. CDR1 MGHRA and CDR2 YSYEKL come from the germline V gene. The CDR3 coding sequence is TGCGCCAGCAGCCAAGATGGGAAACAGGGGGTCTCCTACGAGCAGTCCTTC. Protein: CASSQDGKQGVSYEQSF.

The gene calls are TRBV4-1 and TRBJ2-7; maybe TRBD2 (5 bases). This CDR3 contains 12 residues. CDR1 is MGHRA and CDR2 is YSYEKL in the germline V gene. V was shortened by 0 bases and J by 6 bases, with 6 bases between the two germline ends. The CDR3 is CASSQERGEQYF. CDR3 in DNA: TGCGCCAGCAGCCAAGAACGGGGCGAGCAGTACTTC.

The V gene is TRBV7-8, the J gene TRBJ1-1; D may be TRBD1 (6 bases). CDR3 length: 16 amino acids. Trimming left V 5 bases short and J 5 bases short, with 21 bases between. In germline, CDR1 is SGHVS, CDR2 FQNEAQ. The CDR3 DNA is TGTGCCAGCAGCGTCGGGACCCAGGGGCCTATTACTGAAGCTTTCTTT. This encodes CASSVGTQGPITEAFF.

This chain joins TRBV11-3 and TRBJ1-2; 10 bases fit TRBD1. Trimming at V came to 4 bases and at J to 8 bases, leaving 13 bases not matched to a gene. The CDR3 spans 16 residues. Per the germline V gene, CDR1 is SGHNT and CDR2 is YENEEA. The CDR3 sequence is CASSSSGVDRGHGYTF. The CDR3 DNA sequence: TGTGCCAGCAGCTCCTCCGGGGTCGACAGGGGGCACGGCTACACCTTC. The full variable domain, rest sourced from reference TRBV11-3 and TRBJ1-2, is EAGVVQSPRYKIIEKKQPVAFWCNPISGHNTLYWYLQNLGQGPELLIRYENEEAVDDSQLPKDRFSAERLKGVDSTLKIQPAELGDSAVYLCASSSSGVDRGHGYTFGSGTRLTVV.

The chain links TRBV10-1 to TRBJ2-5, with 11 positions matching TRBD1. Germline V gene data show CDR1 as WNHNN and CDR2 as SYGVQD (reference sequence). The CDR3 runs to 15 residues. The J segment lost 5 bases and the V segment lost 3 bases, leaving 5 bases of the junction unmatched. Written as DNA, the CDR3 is TGCGCCAGCAGTGACTCCGGGACAGGGGGGGAGACCCAGTACTTC. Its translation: CASSDSGTGGETQYF.

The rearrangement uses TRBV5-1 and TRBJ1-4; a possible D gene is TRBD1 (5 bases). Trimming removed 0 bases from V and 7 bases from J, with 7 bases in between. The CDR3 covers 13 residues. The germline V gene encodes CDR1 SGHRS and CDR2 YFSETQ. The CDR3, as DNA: TGCGCCAGCAGCTTGGCGACAGTTGAAAAACTGTTTTTT. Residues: CASSLATVEKLFF.

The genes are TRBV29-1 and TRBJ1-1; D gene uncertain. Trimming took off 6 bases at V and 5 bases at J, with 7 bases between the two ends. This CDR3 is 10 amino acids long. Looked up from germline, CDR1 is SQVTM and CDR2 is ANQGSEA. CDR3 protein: CSVLGTEAFF. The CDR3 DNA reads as TGCAGCGTCCTCGGGACTGAAGCTTTCTTT.

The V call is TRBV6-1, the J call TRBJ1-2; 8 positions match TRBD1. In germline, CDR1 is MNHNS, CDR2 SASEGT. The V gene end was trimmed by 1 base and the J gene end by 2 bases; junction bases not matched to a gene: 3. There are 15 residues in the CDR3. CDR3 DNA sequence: TGTGCCAGCAGTGAAGATCACAGGGGGAACTATGGCTACACCTTC. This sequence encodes CASSEDHRGNYGYTF.

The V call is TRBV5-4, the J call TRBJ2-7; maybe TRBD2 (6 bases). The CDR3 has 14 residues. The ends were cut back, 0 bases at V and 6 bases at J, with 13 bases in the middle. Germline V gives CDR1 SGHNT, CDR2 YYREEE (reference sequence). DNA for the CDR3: TGTGCCAGCAGCTTGGCCGGAGGGTACGGCGAGCAGTACTTC. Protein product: CASSLAGGYGEQYF.

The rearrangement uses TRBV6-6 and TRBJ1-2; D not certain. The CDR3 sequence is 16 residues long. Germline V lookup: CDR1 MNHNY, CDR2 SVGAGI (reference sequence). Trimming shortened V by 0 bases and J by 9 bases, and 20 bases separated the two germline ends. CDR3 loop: CASSYSISGDPTSYTF. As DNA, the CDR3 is TGTGCCAGCAGTTACTCAATAAGCGGAGACCCTACGAGCTACACCTTC.

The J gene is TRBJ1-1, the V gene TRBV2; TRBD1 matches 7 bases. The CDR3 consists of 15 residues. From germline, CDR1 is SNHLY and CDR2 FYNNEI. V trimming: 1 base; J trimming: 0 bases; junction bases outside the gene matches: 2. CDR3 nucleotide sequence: TGTGCCAGCAGTGAAGAGACAGGGCTGAACACTGAAGCTTTCTTT. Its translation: CASSEETGLNTEAFF.

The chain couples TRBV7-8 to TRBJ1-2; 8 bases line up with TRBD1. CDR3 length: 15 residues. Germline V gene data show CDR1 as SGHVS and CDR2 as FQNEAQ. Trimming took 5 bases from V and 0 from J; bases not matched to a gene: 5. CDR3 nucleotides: TGTGCCAGCAGCGGGCACAGGGGGACTAACTATGGCTACACCTTC. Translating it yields CASSGHRGTNYGYTF. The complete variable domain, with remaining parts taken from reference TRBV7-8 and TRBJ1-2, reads GAGVSQSPRYKVAKRGQDVALRCDPISGHVSLFWYQQALGQGPEFLTYFQNEAQLDKSGLPSDRFFAERPEGSVSTLKIQRTQQEDSAVYLCASSGHRGTNYGYTFGSGTRLTVV.

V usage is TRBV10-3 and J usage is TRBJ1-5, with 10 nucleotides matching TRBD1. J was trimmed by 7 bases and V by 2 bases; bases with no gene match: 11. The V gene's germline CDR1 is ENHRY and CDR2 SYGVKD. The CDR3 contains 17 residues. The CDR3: CAISEGVVGTGDQPQHF. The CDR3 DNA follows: TGTGCCATCAGTGAGGGGGTAGTTGGGACAGGGGACCAGCCCCAGCATTTT.

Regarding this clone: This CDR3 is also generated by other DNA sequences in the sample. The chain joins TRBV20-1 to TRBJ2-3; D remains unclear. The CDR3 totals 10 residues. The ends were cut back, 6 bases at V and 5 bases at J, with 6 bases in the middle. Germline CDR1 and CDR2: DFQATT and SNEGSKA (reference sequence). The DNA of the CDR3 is TGCAGTGCGAGTAAAGATACGCAGTATTTT. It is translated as CSASKDTQYF.

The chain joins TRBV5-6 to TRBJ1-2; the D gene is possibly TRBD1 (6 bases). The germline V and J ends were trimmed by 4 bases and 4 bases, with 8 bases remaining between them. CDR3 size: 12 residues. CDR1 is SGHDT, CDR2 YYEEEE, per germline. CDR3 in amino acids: CASSPDSYGYTF. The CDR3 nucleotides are TGTGCCAGCAGCCCGGACAGCTATGGCTACACCTTC.

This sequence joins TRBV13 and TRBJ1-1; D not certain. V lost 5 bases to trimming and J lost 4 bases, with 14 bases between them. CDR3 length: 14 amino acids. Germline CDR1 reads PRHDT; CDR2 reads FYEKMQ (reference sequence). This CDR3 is CASSPTHRGTEAFF. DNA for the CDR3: TGTGCCAGCAGCCCAACGCACCGGGGCACTGAAGCTTTCTTT.

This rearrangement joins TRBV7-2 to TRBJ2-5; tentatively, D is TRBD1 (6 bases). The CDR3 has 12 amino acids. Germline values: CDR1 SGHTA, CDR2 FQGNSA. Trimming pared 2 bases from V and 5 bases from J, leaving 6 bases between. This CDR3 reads CASSLQGETQYF. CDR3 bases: TGTGCCAGCAGCTTACAGGGGGAGACCCAGTACTTC.

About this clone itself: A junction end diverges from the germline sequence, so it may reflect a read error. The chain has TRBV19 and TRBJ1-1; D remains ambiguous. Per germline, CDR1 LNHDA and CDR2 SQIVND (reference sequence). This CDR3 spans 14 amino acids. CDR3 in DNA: TGTGCCAGTAGTCCGGGGTGGGGTGACACTGAAGATTTCTTT. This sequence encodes CASSPGWGDTEDFF.

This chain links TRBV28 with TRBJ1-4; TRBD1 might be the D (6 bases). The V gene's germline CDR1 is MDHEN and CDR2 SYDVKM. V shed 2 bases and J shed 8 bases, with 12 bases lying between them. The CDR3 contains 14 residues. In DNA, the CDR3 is TGTGCCAGCAGTTTACAGGGGTTAAAAGAAAAACTGTTTTTT. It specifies CASSLQGLKEKLFF.

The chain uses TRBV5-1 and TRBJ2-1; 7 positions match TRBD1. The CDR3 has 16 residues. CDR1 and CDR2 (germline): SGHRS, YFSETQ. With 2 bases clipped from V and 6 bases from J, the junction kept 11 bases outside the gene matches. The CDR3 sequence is CASSLLPTGLINEQFF. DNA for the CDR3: TGCGCCAGCAGCTTACTACCGACAGGGTTGATCAATGAGCAGTTCTTC.

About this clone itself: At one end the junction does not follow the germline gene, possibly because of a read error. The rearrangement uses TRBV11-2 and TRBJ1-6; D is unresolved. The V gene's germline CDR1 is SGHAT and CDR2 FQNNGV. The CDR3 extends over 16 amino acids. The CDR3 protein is CASSSANVGYNSPLHF. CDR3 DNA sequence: TGTGCCAGCAGCTCCGCGAATGTGGGCTATAATTCACCCCTACACTTT.